One and the same sample provided the 6 T cell receptor beta chains below, sequenced in a study of shared clonotypes between healthy human individuals. Sequencing was performed with immunoSEQ multiplex PCR; in TCRdb, only in-frame clones are kept and a portion is missing. The table has approximately 740,000 clones, roughly 70% seen once. The sequenced sample was memory CD4+ T cells sorted from blood. Subset of the sample: CD45RA-negative fraction. The receptor set was obtained from a woman between 25 and 40 years old in good health.

This clone was counted once. V and J are TRBV11-1 and TRBJ2-3, with D maybe TRBD2 (5 bases). CDR1 and CDR2 (germline): SGHAT, FQDESV (reference sequence). V lost 3 bases, J lost 4 bases, and 14 bases lay in between. CDR3 length: 15 amino acids. This chain's CDR3 is CASSLGPGKADTQYF. The CDR3 DNA is TGTGCCAGCAGCTTGGGTCCCGGGAAAGCAGATACGCAGTATTTT.

V and J are TRBV7-2 and TRBJ2-5, with 7 bases fitting TRBD2. Germline values: CDR1 SGHTA, CDR2 FQGNSA. This CDR3 contains 15 residues. Trimming took 3 bases from V and 4 from J; bases not matched to a gene: 8. The CDR3 bases are TGTGCCAGCAGCTTCCTTCGCGGGAGCTCAGAGACCCAGTACTTC. This sequence encodes CASSFLRGSSETQYF.

This clone was detected a few times. This sample includes further DNA sequences coding for the same CDR3. The V call is TRBV28, the J call TRBJ2-2; D may be TRBD1 (6 bases). Trimming cost V 6 bases and J 5 bases, with 7 bases left between them. The CDR3 spans 12 residues. Germline CDR1 and CDR2: MDHEN and SYDVKM. The CDR3: CASRTGTGELFF. As DNA, the CDR3 is TGTGCCAGCAGAACAGGGACCGGGGAGCTGTTTTTT. The complete variable domain, with remaining parts taken from reference TRBV28 and TRBJ2-2, reads DVKVTQSSRYLVKRTGEKVFLECVQDMDHENMFWYRQDPGLGLRLIYFSYDVKMKEKGDIPEGYSVSREKKERFSLILESASTNQTSMYLCASRTGTGELFFGEGSRLTVL.

J is TRBJ2-7 and V is TRBV7-2; 9 nucleotides agree with TRBD2. V was clipped by 4 bases and J by 4 bases; unmatched bases: 8. CDR3 size: 15 residues. Looked up from germline, CDR1 is SGHTA and CDR2 is FQGNSA. This CDR3 reads CASSSLSGREYEQYF. The CDR3 region has the DNA TGTGCCAGCAGCTCCCTTAGCGGGAGAGAGTACGAGCAGTACTTC.

The J gene is TRBJ2-2, the V gene TRBV18, with D perhaps matching TRBD1 (6 bases). CDR1 and CDR2 from the germline V gene are KGHSH and LQKENI. Trimming cost V 3 bases and J 6 bases, with 11 bases left between them. This CDR3 has 14 residues. The CDR3 sequence is CASSPQGSAGELFF. The CDR3 DNA follows: TGTGCCAGCTCACCCCAGGGGAGCGCCGGGGAGCTGTTTTTT.

This clone was seen once. The chain employs TRBV5-6 and TRBJ2-7, with a possible D match to TRBD1 (6 bases). Germline V gene lookup returns CDR1 SGHDT and CDR2 YYEEEE. Between the trimmed V and J ends, which lost 0 bases and 6 bases, there was a span of 10 bases. The CDR3 has 13 amino acids. CDR3 nucleotides: TGTGCCAGCAGCTTGGGAGTAGGGGGCGAGCAGTACTTC. Protein: CASSLGVGGEQYF.